This TCR beta chain was sequenced in a study of cytomegalovirus exposure and HLA in healthy donors. General study findings and limits: Most TCRs appeared rarely, but some public TCRs recurred in many donors. It was about 180 TCR beta chains that were listed as cytomegalovirus-associated. Accounts indicate the classifier identified cytomegalovirus status with strong specificity and sensitivity.

Note on this clone: What it binds is not known.

The CDR3 is 17 residues long. From germline, CDR1 is SGHTA and CDR2 FQGTGA. V trimming: 4 bases; J trimming: 0 bases; junction bases outside the gene matches: 8. Profiled with immunoSEQ multiplex PCR; TCRdb holds only in-frame clones, not every one. Of 110,000 or so clones listed, approximately 85% were seen once; the top ten hold roughly 3%. The chain employs TRBV7-3 and TRBJ1-5, with 8 nucleotides matching TRBD1. Sequencing used PBMCs. The source of this sequence is a woman younger than 35 in good health and CMV-seronegative. CDR3 region: CASSSRDRTDSNQPQHF. The CDR3 nucleotides read TGTGCCAGCAGCTCGAGGGACAGGACTGATAGCAATCAGCCCCAGCATTTT. Drawing the rest from reference TRBV7-3 and TRBJ1-5, the complete variable domain is GAGVSQTPSNKVTEKGKYVELRCDPISGHTALYWYRQSLGQGPEFLIYFQGTGAADDSGLPNDRFFAVRPEGSVSTLKIQRTERGDSAVYLCASSSRDRTDSNQPQHFGDGTRLSIL.